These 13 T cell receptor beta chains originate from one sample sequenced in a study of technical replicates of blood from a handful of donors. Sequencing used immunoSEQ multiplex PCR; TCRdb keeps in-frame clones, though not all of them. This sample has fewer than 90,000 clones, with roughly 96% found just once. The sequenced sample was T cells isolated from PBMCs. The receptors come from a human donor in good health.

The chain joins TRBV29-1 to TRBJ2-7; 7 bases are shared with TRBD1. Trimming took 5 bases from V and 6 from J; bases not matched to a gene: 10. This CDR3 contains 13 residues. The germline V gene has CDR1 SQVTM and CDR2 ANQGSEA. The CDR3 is CSVPGQVVGEQYF. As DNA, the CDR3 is TGCAGCGTTCCTGGACAGGTTGTAGGCGAGCAGTACTTC.

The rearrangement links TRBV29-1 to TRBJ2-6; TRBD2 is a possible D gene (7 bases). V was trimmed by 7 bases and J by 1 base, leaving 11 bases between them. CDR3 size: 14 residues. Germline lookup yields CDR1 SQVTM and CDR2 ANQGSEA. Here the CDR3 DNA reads TGCAGCGCGAAGGGGGGGTCTGGGGCCAACGTCCTGACTTTC. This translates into CSAKGGSGANVLTF.

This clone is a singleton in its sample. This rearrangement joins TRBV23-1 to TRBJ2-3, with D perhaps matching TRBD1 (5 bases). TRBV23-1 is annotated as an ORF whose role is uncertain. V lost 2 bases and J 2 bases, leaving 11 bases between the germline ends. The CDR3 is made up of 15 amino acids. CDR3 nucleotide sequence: TGCGCCAGCAGTCAAAGTTGGGGCCTCACAGATACGCAGTATTTT. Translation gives CASSQSWGLTDTQYF.

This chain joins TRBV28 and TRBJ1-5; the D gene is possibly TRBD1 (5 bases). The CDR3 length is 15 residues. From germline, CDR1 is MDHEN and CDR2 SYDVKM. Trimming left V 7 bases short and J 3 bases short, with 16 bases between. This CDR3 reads CASIITTALNQPQHF. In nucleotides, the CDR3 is TGTGCCAGCATTATTACGACAGCCCTCAATCAGCCCCAGCATTTT.

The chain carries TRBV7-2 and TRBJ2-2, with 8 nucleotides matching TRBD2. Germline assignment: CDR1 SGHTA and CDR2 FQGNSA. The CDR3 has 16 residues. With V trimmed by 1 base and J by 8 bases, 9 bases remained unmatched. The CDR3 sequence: CASSLVGGARTGELFF. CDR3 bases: TGTGCCAGCAGCTTAGTCGGGGGGGCCAGAACGGGGGAGCTGTTTTTT.

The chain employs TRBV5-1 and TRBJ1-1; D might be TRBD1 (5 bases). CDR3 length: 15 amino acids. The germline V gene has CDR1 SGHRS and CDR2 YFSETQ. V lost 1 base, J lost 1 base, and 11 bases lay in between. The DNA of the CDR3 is TGCGCCAGCAGCTTGACCCTAACAGGGAACACTGAAGCTTTCTTT. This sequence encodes CASSLTLTGNTEAFF.

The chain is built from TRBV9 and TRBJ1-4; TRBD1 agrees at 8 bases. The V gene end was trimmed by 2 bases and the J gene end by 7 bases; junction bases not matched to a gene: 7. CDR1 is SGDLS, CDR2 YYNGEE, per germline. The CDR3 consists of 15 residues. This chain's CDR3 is CASSVSSGGGEKLFF. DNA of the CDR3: TGTGCCAGCAGCGTTTCTTCAGGGGGCGGTGAAAAACTGTTTTTT.

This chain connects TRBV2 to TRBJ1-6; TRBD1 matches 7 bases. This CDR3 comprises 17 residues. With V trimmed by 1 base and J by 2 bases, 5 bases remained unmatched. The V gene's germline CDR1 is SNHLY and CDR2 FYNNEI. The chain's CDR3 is CASSEGEGAPYNSPLHF. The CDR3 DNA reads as TGTGCCAGCAGTGAAGGCGAGGGGGCACCCTATAATTCACCCCTCCACTTT.

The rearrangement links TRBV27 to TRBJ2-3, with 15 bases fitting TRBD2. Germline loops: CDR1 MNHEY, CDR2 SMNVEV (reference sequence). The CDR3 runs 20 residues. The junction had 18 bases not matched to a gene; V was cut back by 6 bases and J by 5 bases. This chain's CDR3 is CASSLIPRTSGRVGVDTQYF. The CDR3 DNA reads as TGTGCCAGCAGCCTAATCCCCAGGACTAGCGGGAGGGTAGGGGTAGATACGCAGTATTTT.

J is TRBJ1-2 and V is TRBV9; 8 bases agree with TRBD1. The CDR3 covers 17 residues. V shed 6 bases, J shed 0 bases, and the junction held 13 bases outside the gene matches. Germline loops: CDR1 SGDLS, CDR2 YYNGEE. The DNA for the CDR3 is TGTGCCAGCAACCCCAACTACAGGGGGGCGGCTAACTATGGCTACACCTTC. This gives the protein CASNPNYRGAANYGYTF.

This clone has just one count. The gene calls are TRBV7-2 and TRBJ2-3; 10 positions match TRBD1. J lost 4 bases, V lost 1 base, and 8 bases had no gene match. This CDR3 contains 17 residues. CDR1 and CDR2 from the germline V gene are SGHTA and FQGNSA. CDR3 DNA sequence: TGTGCCAGCAGCTTAGACCGGTGGGACAGGGGTTCAGATACGCAGTATTTT. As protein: CASSLDRWDRGSDTQYF.

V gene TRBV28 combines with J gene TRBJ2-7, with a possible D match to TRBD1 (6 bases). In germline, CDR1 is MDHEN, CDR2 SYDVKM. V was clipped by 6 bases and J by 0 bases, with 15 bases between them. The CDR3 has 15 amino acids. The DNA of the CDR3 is TGTGCCAGCAGCAGTTTAGGGACAAGCTCCTACGAGCAGTACTTC. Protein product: CASSSLGTSSYEQYF.

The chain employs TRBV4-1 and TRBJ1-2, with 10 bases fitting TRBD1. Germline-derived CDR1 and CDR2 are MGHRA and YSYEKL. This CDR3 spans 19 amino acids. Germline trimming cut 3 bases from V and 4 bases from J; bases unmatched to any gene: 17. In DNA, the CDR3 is TGCGCCAGCAGCCATCACCTCCCCTCGGACAGGGGGAACCCCTATGGCTACACCTTC. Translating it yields CASSHHLPSDRGNPYGYTF.